Given below is one T cell receptor beta chain in context. The sample is drawn from a study of T cell repertoires in aging, cancer and after chemotherapy. Amplification of TCR beta used genomic DNA extracted from peripheral blood. Rearranged V-D-J TRB sequences were amplified with a mixed TRB-A/B primer pool. One entry per CDR3 protein results from TCRdb running MiXCR on the multiplex PCR reads. Counted here are 2,000 to 2,500 distinct CDR3 sequences, 25% occurring once; the ten biggest clones make up roughly a tenth. Germline V CDR1 and CDR2: SGHTA, FQGNSA. V gave up 8 bases and J gave up 1 base, with 22 bases separating them. The CDR3 contains 17 residues.

This TCR was recovered from a human donor with a solid tumor. The sequencing input was blood. V and J are TRBV7-2 and TRBJ2-3; D is perhaps TRBD1 or TRBD2 (5 bases each). CDR3 sequence: CASRGSRGKGGTDTQYF. The CDR3 region has the DNA TGTGCCAGCCGCGGATCGAGGGGTAAAGGGGGCACAGATACGCAGTATTTT.